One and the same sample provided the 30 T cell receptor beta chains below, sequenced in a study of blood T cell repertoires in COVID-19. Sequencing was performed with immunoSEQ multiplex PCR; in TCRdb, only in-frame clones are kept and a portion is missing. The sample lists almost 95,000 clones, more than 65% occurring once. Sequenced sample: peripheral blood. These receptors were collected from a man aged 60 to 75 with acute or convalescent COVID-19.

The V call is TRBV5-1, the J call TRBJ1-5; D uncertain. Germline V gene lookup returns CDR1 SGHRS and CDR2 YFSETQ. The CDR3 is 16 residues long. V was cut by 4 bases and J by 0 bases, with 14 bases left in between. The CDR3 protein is CASSLGGDYSNQPQHF. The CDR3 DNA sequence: TGCGCCAGCAGCCTGGGAGGCGACTATAGCAATCAGCCCCAGCATTTT. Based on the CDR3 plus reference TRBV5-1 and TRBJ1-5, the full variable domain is KAGVTQTPRYLIKTRGQQVTLSCSPISGHRSVSWYQQTPGQGLQFLFEYFSETQRNKGNFPGRFSGRQFSNSRSEMNVSTLELGDSALYLCASSLGGDYSNQPQHFGDGTRLSIL.

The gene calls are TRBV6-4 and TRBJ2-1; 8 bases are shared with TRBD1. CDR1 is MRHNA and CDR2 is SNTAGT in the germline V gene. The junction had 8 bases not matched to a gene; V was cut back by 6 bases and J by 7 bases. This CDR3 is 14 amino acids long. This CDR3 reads CASSEDRVGNEQFF. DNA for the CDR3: TGTGCCAGCAGCGAGGACAGGGTGGGGAATGAGCAGTTCTTC.

The CDR3 DNA reads as TGTGCCAGCAGCGTAGGACTAGCGGGGGGTTTGGAGCAAGAGACCCAGTACTTC. It is translated as CASSVGLAGGLEQETQYF. The chain links TRBV7-3 to TRBJ2-5, with 14 positions matching TRBD2. The CDR3 spans 18 residues. Trimming took 5 bases from V and 2 from J; bases not matched to a gene: 10. Germline V gives CDR1 SGHTA, CDR2 FQGTGA. Full variable domain (rest looked up from reference TRBV7-3 and TRBJ2-5): GAGVSQTPSNKVTEKGKYVELRCDPISGHTALYWYRQSLGQGPEFLIYFQGTGAADDSGLPNDRFFAVRPEGSVSTLKIQRTERGDSAVYLCASSVGLAGGLEQETQYFGPGTRLLVL.

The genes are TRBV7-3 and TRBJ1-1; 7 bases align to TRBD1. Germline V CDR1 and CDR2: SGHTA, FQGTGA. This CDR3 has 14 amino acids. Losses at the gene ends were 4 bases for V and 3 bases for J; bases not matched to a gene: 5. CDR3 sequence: CASSSYRGDTEAFF. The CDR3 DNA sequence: TGTGCCAGCAGCTCCTACAGGGGAGACACTGAAGCTTTCTTT.

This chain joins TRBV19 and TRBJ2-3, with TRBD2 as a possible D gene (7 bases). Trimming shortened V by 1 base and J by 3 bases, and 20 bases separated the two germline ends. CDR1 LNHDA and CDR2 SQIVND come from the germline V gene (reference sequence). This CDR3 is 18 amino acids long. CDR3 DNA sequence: TGTGCCAGTAGTATAGTATCCGGGGGGCGCGGGAAGACAGATACGCAGTATTTT. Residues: CASSIVSGGRGKTDTQYF.

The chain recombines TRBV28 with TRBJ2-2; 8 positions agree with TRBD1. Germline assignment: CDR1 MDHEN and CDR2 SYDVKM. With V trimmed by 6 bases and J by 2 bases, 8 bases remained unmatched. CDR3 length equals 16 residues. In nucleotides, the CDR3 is TGTGCCAGCAGGCGAAGACAGGGGTTTAACACCGGGGAGCTGTTTTTT. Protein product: CASRRRQGFNTGELFF.

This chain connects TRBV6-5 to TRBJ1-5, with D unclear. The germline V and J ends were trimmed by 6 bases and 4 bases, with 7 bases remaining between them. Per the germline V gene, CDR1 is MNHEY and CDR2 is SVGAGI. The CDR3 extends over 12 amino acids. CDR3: CASRPRNQPQHF. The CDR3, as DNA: TGTGCCAGCAGACCTCGGAATCAGCCCCAGCATTTT.

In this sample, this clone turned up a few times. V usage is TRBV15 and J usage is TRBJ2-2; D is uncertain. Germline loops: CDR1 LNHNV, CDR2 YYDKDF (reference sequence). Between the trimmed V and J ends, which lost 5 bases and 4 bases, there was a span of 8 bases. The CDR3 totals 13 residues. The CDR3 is CATSEVSTGELFF. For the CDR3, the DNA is TGTGCCACCAGCGAGGTTTCCACCGGGGAGCTGTTTTTT.

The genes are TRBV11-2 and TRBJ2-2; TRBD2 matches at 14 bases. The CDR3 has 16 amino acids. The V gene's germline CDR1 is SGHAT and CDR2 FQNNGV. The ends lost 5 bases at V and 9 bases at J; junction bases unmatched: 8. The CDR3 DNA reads TGTGCCAGCAGCCAAGGGACTAGCGGGGGTCCCCGGGAGCTGTTTTTT. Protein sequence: CASSQGTSGGPRELFF.

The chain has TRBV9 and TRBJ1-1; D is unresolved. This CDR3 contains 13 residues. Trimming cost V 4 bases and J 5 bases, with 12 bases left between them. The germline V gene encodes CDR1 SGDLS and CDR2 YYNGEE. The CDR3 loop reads CASSPETLTEAFF. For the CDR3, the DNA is TGTGCCAGCAGCCCAGAGACATTAACTGAAGCTTTCTTT. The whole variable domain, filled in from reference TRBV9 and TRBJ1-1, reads DSGVTQTPKHLITATGQRVTLRCSPRSGDLSVYWYQQSLDQGLQFLIQYYNGEERAKGNILERFSAQQFPDLHSELNLSSLELGDSALYFCASSPETLTEAFFGQGTRLTVV.

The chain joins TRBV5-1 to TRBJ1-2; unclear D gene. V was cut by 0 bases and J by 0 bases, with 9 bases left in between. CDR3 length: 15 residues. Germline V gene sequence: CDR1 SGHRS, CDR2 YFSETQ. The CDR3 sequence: CASSLGSMSNYGYTF. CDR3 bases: TGCGCCAGCAGCTTGGGTTCCATGTCTAACTATGGCTACACCTTC.

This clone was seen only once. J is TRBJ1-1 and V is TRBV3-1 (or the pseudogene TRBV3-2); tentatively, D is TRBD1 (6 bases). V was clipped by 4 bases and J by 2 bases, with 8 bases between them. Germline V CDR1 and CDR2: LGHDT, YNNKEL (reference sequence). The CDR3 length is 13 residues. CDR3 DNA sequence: TGTGCCAGCAGCCCCGGGACAAACACTGAAGCTTTCTTT. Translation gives CASSPGTNTEAFF.

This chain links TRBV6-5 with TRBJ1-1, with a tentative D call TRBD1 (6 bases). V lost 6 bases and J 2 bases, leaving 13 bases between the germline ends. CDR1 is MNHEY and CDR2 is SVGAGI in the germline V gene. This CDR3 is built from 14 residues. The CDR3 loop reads CASRPAGVNTEAFF. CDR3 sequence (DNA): TGTGCCAGCAGGCCCGCAGGGGTTAACACTGAAGCTTTCTTT.

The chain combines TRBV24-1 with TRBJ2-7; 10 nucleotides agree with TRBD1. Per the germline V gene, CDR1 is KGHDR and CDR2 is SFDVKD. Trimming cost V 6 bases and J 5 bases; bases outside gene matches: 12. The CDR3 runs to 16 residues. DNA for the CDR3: TGTGCCACCAGTAGCCCTAGGGACAGGGGTGGAGACGAGCAGTACTTC. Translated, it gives CATSSPRDRGGDEQYF.

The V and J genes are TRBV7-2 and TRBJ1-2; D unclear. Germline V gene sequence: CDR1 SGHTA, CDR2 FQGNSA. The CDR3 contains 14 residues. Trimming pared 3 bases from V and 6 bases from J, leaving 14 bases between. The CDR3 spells CASSLTGAKNGYTF. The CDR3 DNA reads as TGTGCCAGCAGCTTGACCGGAGCTAAAAATGGCTACACCTTC. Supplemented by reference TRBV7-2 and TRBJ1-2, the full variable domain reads GAGVSQSPSNKVTEKGKDVELRCDPISGHTALYWYRQSLGQGLEFLIYFQGNSAPDKSGLPSDRFSAERTGGSVSTLTIQRTQQEDSAVYLCASSLTGAKNGYTFGSGTRLTVV.

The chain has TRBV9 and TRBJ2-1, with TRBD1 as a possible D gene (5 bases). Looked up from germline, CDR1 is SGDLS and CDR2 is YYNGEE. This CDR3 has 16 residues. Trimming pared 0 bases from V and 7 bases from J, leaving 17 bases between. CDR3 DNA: TGTGCCAGCAGCGTAGGTCAGGGCATCAGGTTAAATGAGCAGTTCTTC. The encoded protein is CASSVGQGIRLNEQFF.

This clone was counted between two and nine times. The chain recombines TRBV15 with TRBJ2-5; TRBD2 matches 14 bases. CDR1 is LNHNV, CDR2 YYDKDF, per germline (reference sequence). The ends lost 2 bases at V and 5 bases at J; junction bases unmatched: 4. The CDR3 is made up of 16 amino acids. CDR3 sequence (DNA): TGTGCCACCAGCAGAAGACTAGCGGGGGGGCCGGAGACCCAGTACTTC. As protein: CATSRRLAGGPETQYF. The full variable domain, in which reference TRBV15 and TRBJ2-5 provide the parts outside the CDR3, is DAMVIQNPRYQVTQFGKPVTLSCSQTLNHNVMYWYQQKSSQAPKLLFHYYDKDFNNEADTPDNFQSRRPNTSFCFLDIRSPGLGDTAMYLCATSRRLAGGPETQYFGPGTRLLVL.

CDR3 amino acids: CASSWDRDLDGYTF. CDR3 sequence (DNA): TGTGCCAGCAGCTGGGACAGGGACTTGGATGGCTACACCTTC. V gene TRBV5-6 combines with J gene TRBJ1-2; 9 bases are shared with TRBD1. CDR3 length: 14 amino acids. Germline values: CDR1 SGHDT, CDR2 YYEEEE. V shed 3 bases and J 6 bases; nucleotides not matched to a gene: 6.

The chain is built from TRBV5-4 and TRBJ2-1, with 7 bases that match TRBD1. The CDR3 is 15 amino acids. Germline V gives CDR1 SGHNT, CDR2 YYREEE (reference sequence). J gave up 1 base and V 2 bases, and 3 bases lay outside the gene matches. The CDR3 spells CASSLQGSSYNEQFF. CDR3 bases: TGTGCCAGCAGCTTACAGGGGTCGTCCTACAATGAGCAGTTCTTC.

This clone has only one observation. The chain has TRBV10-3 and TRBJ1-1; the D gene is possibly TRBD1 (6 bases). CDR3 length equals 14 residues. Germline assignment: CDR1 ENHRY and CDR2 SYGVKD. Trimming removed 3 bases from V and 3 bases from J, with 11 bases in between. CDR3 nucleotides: TGTGCCATCAGTGACGAAGGGGGTCACACTGAAGCTTTCTTT. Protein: CAISDEGGHTEAFF.

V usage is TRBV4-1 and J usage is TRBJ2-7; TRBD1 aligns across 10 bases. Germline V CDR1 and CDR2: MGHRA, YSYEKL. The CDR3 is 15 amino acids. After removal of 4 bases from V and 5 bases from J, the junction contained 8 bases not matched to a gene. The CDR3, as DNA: TGCGCCAGCAGCCTCCGGGGACAGGGGACCCACGAGCAGTACTTC. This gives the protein CASSLRGQGTHEQYF.

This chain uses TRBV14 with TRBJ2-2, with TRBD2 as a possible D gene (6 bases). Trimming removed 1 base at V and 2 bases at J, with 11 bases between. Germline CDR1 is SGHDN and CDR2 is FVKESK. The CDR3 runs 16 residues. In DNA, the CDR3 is TGTGCCAGCAGCCAAGTCGGGGGTTTAAACACCGGGGAGCTGTTTTTT. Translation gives CASSQVGGLNTGELFF.

The CDR3 DNA reads TGTGCCAGCAGCTTTTGGGTGGGACAGGGGGCAAGAGGAGATCAGCCCCAGCATTTT. This codes for CASSFWVGQGARGDQPQHF. The chain couples TRBV7-9 to TRBJ1-5; 12 bases are a match to TRBD1. The germline V gene has CDR1 SEHNR and CDR2 FQNEAQ (reference sequence). This CDR3 comprises 19 residues. V lost 3 bases to trimming and J lost 5 bases; unmatched junction nucleotides: 14.

CDR3 sequence reads: CASSDPGGTDTQYF. The DNA of the CDR3 is TGTGCCAGCAGCGATCCGGGGGGCACAGATACGCAGTATTTT. The chain combines TRBV6-2 or TRBV6-3 with TRBJ2-3, with D possibly matching TRBD2 (6 bases). CDR1 and CDR2 from the germline V gene are MNHEY and SVGEGT. CDR3 length equals 14 residues. V was clipped by 6 bases and J by 1 base, with 11 bases between them.

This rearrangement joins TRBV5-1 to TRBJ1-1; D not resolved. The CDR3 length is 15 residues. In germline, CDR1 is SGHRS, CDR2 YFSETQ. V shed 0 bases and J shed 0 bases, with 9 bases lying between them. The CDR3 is CASSLGTAVNTEAFF. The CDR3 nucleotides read TGCGCCAGCAGCTTGGGTACGGCGGTGAACACTGAAGCTTTCTTT.

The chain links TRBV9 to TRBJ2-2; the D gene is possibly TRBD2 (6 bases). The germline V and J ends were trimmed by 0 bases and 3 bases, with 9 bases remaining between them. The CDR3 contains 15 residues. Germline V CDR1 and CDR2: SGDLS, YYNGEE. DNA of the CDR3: TGTGCCAGCAGCGTAGTCAGGGAGGACACCGGGGAGCTGTTTTTT. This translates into CASSVVREDTGELFF.

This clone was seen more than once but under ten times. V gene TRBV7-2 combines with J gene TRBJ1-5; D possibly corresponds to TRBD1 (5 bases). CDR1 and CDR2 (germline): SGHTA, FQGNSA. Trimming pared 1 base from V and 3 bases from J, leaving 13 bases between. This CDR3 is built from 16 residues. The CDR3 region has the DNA TGTGCCAGCAGCTTAGGGGGGGGTTTGGACAATCAGCCCCAGCATTTT. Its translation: CASSLGGGLDNQPQHF.

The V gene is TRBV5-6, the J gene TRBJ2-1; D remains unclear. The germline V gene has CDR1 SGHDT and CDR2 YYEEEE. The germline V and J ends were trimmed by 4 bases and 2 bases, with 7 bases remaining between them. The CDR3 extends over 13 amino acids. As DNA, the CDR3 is TGTGCCAGCAGCGCAGATACCTACAATGAGCAGTTCTTC. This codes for CASSADTYNEQFF.

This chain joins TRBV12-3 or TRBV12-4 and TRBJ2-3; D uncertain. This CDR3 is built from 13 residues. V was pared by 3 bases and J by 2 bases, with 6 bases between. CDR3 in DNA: TGTGCCAGCAGTTTTACTACCACAGATACGCAGTATTTT. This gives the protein CASSFTTTDTQYF.

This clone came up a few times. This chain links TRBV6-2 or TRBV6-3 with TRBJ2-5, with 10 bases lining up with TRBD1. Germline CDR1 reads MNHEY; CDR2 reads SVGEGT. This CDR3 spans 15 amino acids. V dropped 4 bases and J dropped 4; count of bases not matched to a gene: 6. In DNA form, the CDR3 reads TGTGCCAGCAGTTGGACCGGGACAGGGGCAGAGACCCAGTACTTC. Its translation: CASSWTGTGAETQYF.